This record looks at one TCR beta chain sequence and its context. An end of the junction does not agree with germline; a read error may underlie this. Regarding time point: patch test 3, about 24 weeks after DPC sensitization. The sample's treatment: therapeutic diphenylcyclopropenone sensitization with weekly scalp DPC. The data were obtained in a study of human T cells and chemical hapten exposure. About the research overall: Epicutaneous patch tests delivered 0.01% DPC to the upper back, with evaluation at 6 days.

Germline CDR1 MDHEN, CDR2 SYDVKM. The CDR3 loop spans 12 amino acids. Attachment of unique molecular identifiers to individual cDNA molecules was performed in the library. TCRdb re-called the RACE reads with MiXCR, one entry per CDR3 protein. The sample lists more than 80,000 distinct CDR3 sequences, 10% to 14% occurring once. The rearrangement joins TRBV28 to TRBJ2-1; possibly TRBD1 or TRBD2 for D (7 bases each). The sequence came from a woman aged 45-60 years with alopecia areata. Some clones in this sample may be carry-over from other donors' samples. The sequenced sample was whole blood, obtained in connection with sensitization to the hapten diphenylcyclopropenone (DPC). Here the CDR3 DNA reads TGTGCCAGCACTACCGGACAGGCCCGGGGGGTCTTC. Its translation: CASTTGQARGVF.